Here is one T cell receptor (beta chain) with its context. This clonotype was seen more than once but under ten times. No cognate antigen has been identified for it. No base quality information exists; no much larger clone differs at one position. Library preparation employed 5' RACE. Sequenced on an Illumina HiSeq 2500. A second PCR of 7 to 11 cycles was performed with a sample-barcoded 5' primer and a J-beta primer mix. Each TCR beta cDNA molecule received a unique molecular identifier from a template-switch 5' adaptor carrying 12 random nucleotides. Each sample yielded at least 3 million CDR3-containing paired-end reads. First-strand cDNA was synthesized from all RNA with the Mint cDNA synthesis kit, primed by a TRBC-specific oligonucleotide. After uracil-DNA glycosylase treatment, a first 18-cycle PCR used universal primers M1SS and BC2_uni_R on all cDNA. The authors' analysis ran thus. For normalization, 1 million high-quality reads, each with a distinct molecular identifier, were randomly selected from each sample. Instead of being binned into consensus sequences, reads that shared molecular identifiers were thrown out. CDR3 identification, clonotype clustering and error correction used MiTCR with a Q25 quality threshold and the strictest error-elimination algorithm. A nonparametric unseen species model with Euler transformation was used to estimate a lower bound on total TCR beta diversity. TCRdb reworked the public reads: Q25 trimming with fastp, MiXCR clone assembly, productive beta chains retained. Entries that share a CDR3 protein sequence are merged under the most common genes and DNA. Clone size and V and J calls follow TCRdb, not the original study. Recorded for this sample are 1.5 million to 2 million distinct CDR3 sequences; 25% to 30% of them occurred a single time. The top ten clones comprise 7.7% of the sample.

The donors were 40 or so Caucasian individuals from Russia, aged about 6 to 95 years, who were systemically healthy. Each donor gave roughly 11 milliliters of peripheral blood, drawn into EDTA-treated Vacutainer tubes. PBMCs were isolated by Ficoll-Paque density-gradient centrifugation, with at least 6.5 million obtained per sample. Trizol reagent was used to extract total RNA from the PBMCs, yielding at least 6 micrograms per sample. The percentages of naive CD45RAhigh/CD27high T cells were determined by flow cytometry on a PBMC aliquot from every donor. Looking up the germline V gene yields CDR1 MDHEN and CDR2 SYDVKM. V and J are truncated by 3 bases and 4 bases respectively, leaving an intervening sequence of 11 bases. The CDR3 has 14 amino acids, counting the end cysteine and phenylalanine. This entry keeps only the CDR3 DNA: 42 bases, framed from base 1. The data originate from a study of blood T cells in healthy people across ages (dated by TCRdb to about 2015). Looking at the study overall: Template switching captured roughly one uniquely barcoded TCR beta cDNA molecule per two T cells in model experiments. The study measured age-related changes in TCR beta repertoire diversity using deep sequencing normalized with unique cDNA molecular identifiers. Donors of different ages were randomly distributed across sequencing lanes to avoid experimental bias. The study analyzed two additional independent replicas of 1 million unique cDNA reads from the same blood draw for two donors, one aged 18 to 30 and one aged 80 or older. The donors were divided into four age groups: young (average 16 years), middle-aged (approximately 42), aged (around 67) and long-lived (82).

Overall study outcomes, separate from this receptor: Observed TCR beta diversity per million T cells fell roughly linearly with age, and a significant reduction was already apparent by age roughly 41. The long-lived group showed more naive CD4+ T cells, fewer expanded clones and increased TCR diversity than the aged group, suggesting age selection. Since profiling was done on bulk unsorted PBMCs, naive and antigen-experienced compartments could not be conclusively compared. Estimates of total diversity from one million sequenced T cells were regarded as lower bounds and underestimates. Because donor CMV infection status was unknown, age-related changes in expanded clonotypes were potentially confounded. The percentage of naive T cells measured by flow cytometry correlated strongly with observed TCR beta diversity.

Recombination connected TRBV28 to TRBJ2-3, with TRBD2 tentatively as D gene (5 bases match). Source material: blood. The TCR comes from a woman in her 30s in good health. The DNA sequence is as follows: TGTGCCAGCAGTTTCCCCTCCGGGGCAGATACGCAGTATTTT. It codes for CASSFPSGADTQYF.